Listed below are T cell receptor beta chains from one sample, sequenced in a study of beta chain features in type 1 diabetes. Sequenced by immunoSEQ multiplex PCR; TCRdb stores in-frame clones only, minus some. The sample has 400,000 or so clones; around 12% are singletons. Sample: naive CD4+ T cells from blood. The receptors here all came from a woman between 18 and 30 years old with type 1 diabetes. Each CDR3 is given with its conserved first and last residue. D genes are given only for firm matches. Size values are once, few and many counts, or a class for expanded clones, and some rows have none.

d_call	v_call	j_call	clone_size	cdr3_aa	cdr3_nt
TRBD2	TRBV5-1	TRBJ2-1	.	CASSLAGGATYNEQFF	TGCGCCAGCAGCTTGGCGGGAGGGGCCACGTACAATGAGCAGTTCTTC
TRBD1	TRBV25-1	TRBJ1-4	.	CASSEQTGGNEKLFF	TGTGCCAGCAGTGAGCAGACAGGGGGGAATGAAAAACTGTTTTTT
.	TRBV7-2	TRBJ1-2	.	CASSSNRRYGYTF	TGTGCCAGCAGCTCGAACAGGAGATATGGCTACACCTTC
.	TRBV18	TRBJ2-6	.	CASSIRRQADSGANVLTF	TGTGCCAGCTCGATAAGGCGCCAGGCCGACTCTGGGGCCAACGTCCTGACTTTC
TRBD1	TRBV19	TRBJ2-1	.	CASTPTGAAYNEQFF	TGTGCCAGTACCCCGACAGGGGCGGCGTACAATGAGCAGTTCTTC
.	TRBV18	TRBJ1-2	few	CASSREGSGYTF	TGTGCCAGCTCGAGGGAAGGATCGGGCTACACCTTC
TRBD1	TRBV6-1	TRBJ2-7	few	CASTSDRAGPYEQYF	TGTGCCAGCACCTCGGACAGGGCCGGGCCCTACGAGCAGTACTTC
.	TRBV7-2	TRBJ1-1	.	CASSQNGSGNEAFF	TGTGCCAGCAGCCAAAACGGGTCGGGTAATGAAGCTTTCTTT
.	TRBV30	TRBJ1-1	few	CAWNLMSDYTEAFF	TGTGCCTGGAATCTGATGAGCGATTACACTGAAGCTTTCTTT
.	TRBV10-3	TRBJ2-1	.	CAIMGLDSFNEQFF	TGTGCCATCATGGGCCTGGATTCGTTTAATGAGCAGTTCTTC
TRBD2	TRBV9	TRBJ2-7	.	CASSIGTSGMYEQYF	TGTGCCAGCAGCATAGGGACTAGCGGGATGTACGAGCAGTACTTC
.	TRBV4-3	TRBJ2-7	.	CASSQEERGNTYEQYF	TGCGCCAGCAGCCAAGAGGAAAGAGGGAACACCTACGAGCAGTACTTC
TRBD1	TRBV5-4	TRBJ1-1	.	CASSLKGAMNTEAFF	TGTGCCAGCAGCTTGAAGGGGGCGATGAACACTGAAGCTTTCTTT
.	TRBV27	TRBJ2-6	.	CASSFARLGANVLTF	TGTGCCAGCAGTTTCGCTAGACTGGGGGCCAACGTCCTGACTTTC
.	TRBV5-4	TRBJ1-2	few	CASSSDTVNYGYTF	TGTGCCAGCAGCTCAGACACCGTTAACTATGGCTACACCTTC
TRBD2	TRBV9	TRBJ2-1	few	CASSATSDSYNEQFF	TGTGCCAGCAGCGCGACTAGCGACTCCTACAATGAGCAGTTCTTC
.	TRBV7-9	TRBJ1-1	.	CASSLDPGQGRKTFF	TGTGCCAGCAGCTTAGACCCGGGCCAGGGAAGAAAAACTTTCTTT
TRBD1	TRBV5-1	TRBJ2-2	few	CASDTGGRTGELFF	TGCGCCAGCGACACAGGGGGCCGAACCGGGGAGCTGTTTTTT
.	TRBV11-2	TRBJ1-2	few	CASGSNLYGYTF	TGTGCCAGCGGTTCTAACCTGTATGGCTACACCTTC
TRBD2	TRBV4-3	TRBJ2-1	.	CASSQTSGTYNEQFF	TGCGCCAGCAGCCAGACTAGCGGGACCTACAATGAGCAGTTCTTC
.	TRBV7-9	TRBJ2-7	.	CASSQGDEQYF	TGTGCCAGCAGCCAAGGGGACGAGCAGTACTTC
TRBD2	TRBV29-1	TRBJ2-5	few	CSGTSSGGGETQYF	TGCAGCGGGACCTCTAGCGGGGGCGGGGAGACCCAGTACTTC
TRBD2	TRBV7-2	TRBJ2-1	.	CASKPGGSPEEQFF	TGTGCCAGCAAGCCCGGGGGGAGCCCGGAGGAGCAGTTCTTC
.	TRBV7-2	TRBJ2-5	.	CASSQMEETQYF	TGTGCCAGCAGCCAGATGGAAGAGACCCAGTACTTC
.	TRBV4-1	TRBJ1-3	few	CASSQDDPHSGGAGNTIYF	TGCGCCAGCAGCCAAGATGACCCTCACAGTGGAGGCGCTGGAAACACCATATATTTT
.	TRBV5-1	TRBJ2-6	.	CASSLGTNSGANVLTF	TGCGCCAGCAGCTTGGGCACAAACTCTGGGGCCAACGTCCTGACTTTC
.	TRBV7-9	TRBJ2-1	few	CASSVDISYNEQFF	TGTGCCAGCAGCGTTGACATCTCCTACAATGAGCAGTTCTTC
.	TRBV7-2	TRBJ1-4	few	CASSPSREKLFF	TGTGCCAGCAGCCCCTCTCGTGAAAAACTGTTTTTT
.	TRBV5-4	TRBJ1-2	few	CASSLMGENYGYTF	TGTGCCAGCAGCTTGATGGGAGAGAACTATGGCTACACCTTC
TRBD2	TRBV4-1	TRBJ2-1	.	CASSQALAGSYNEQFF	TGCGCCAGCAGCCAGGCCCTAGCGGGCTCCTACAATGAGCAGTTCTTC
TRBD2	TRBV7-3	TRBJ2-1	.	CASRVAGVNYNEQFF	TGTGCCAGCAGGGTAGCGGGAGTGAACTACAATGAGCAGTTCTTC
.	TRBV9	TRBJ2-7	.	CASSVGPSYEQYF	TGTGCCAGCAGCGTAGGCCCGAGCTACGAGCAGTACTTC
.	TRBV5-6	TRBJ1-1	.	CASTGQYTEAFF	TGTGCCAGCACCGGACAATACACTGAAGCTTTCTTT
.	TRBV20-1	TRBJ2-1	few	CSAPRLGEQFF	TGCAGTGCTCCCAGGCTCGGTGAGCAGTTCTTC
.	TRBV28	TRBJ2-3	few	CAAGHERNTQYF	TGTGCCGCGGGCCACGAGAGGAATACGCAGTATTTT
TRBD2	TRBV18	TRBJ2-1	few	CASSAAGGNYNEQFF	TGTGCCAGCTCTGCCGCCGGGGGGAACTACAATGAGCAGTTCTTC
.	TRBV7-2	TRBJ2-3	few	CATLFSSGTWGTDTQYF	TGTGCCACCCTCTTTAGTTCCGGGACTTGGGGCACAGATACGCAGTATTTT
.	TRBV7-9	TRBJ2-1	.	CASSLGREYNEQFF	TGTGCCAGCAGCTTAGGTCGGGAGTACAATGAGCAGTTCTTC
TRBD2	TRBV7-2	TRBJ2-1	few	CASSVAGTSAYNEQFF	TGTGCCAGCAGCGTAGCCGGGACTAGTGCTTACAATGAGCAGTTCTTC
.	TRBV7-9	TRBJ2-3	.	CASSSGGRPEVTQYF	TGTGCCAGCAGTTCAGGGGGGCGGCCCGAGGTTACGCAGTATTTT
.	TRBV18	TRBJ1-1	.	CASAPGEGEAFF	TGTGCCAGCGCCCCGGGGGAGGGTGAAGCTTTCTTT
.	TRBV18	TRBJ2-7	few	CASNPQGMSYEQYF	TGTGCCAGCAACCCACAGGGTATGTCCTACGAGCAGTACTTC
TRBD1	TRBV30	TRBJ2-2	.	CAWSRQGFGELFF	TGTGCCTGGAGTCGACAGGGGTTCGGGGAGCTGTTTTTT
.	TRBV20-1	TRBJ2-7	.	CSASTDEQYF	TGCAGTGCTAGTACGGACGAGCAGTACTTC
TRBD2	TRBV2	TRBJ2-2	.	CASSGLAGGSNTGELFF	TGTGCCAGCAGTGGACTAGCGGGGGGGTCGAACACCGGGGAGCTGTTTTTT